Listed here are 32 T cell receptor beta chains from one sample, sequenced in a study of blood T cell repertoires in COVID-19. The protocol was immunoSEQ multiplex PCR, while the TCRdb copy is restricted to in-frame clones and leaves out a portion. This table has 120,000 to 150,000 clones, roughly 86% appearing once. The sample was peripheral blood. The receptors were sampled from a human donor in a cohort sampled during active COVID-19.

The chain employs TRBV4-3 and TRBJ1-4, with D possibly matching TRBD1 (5 bases). V was clipped by 0 bases and J by 7 bases, with 15 bases between them. This CDR3 is 16 amino acids long. The germline gives CDR1 LGHNA, CDR2 YSLEER. The DNA for the CDR3 is TGCGCCAGCAGCCAAGATTGGTCAGGGAATTTTGAAAAACTGTTTTTT. Translation: CASSQDWSGNFEKLFF.

The chain links TRBV4-1 to TRBJ2-4, with D perhaps matching TRBD2 (5 bases). Germline V gene sequence: CDR1 MGHRA, CDR2 YSYEKL. The CDR3 length is 13 residues. Trimming stripped 3 bases from V and 4 bases from J, with 7 bases between. The CDR3 nucleotides are TGCGCCAGCAGCCACCCGGGGAAAAACATTCAGTACTTC. It is translated as CASSHPGKNIQYF.

With respect to this clone: One end of the junction does not line up with germline, which may come from a read error. This chain uses TRBV7-7 with TRBJ2-5; D perhaps matches TRBD2 (7 bases). The CDR3 is made up of 15 amino acids. Germline loops: CDR1 SSHAT, CDR2 FNYEAQ (reference sequence). CDR3 amino acids: CASSKGGGARETQYF. The DNA of the CDR3 is TGTGCTAGCAGCAAGGGAGGGGGGGCGAGAGAGACCCAGTACTTC.

This chain connects TRBV18 to TRBJ2-7, with D tentatively TRBD1 (6 bases). CDR3 length equals 12 residues. Trimming removed 4 bases at V and 4 bases at J, with 8 bases between. The V gene's germline CDR1 is KGHSH and CDR2 LQKENI. As DNA, the CDR3 is TGTGCCAGCTCACAAACAGGGTACGAGCAGTACTTC. Translation gives CASSQTGYEQYF.

The chain is built from TRBV7-3 and TRBJ2-2, with D maybe TRBD2 (6 bases). There are 17 residues in the CDR3. Germline lookup yields CDR1 SGHTA and CDR2 FQGTGA. Trimming took off 3 bases at V and 0 bases at J, with 14 bases between the two ends. CDR3: CASSFTWTTANTGELFF. CDR3 DNA: TGTGCCAGCAGCTTTACGTGGACTACTGCGAACACCGGGGAGCTGTTTTTT. Combining the CDR3 with reference TRBV7-3 and TRBJ2-2 gives the whole variable domain GAGVSQTPSNKVTEKGKYVELRCDPISGHTALYWYRQSLGQGPEFLIYFQGTGAADDSGLPNDRFFAVRPEGSVSTLKIQRTERGDSAVYLCASSFTWTTANTGELFFGEGSRLTVL.

The V gene is TRBV19, the J gene TRBJ2-6; D is possibly TRBD1 (6 bases). This CDR3 comprises 16 residues. The V and J ends lost 7 bases and 2 bases respectively, with 15 bases between them. CDR1 is LNHDA, CDR2 SQIVND, per germline (reference sequence). The CDR3 loop is CASNPLQGAGANVLTF. DNA of the CDR3: TGTGCCAGTAATCCATTACAGGGCGCTGGGGCCAACGTCCTGACTTTC.

Here the CDR3 reads CASSQRTSGRGTYNEQFF. The CDR3, as DNA: TGTGCCAGCAGCCAACGGACTAGCGGGAGGGGAACCTACAATGAGCAGTTCTTC. The rearrangement uses TRBV3-1 (or the pseudogene TRBV3-2) and TRBJ2-1, with 15 bases aligning to TRBD2. The CDR3 covers 18 residues. With V trimmed by 2 bases and J by 2 bases, 4 bases remained unmatched. Germline CDR1 is LGHDT and CDR2 is YNNKEL (reference sequence).

This clone was recorded only once. This rearrangement joins TRBV5-1 to TRBJ2-2; 8 nucleotides align to TRBD2. Germline V gene sequence: CDR1 SGHRS, CDR2 YFSETQ. This CDR3 is 16 amino acids long. The J segment lost 6 bases and the V segment lost 4 bases, leaving 11 bases of the junction unmatched. CDR3 loop: CASSRGGTRFSGELFF. The CDR3 region has the DNA TGCGCCAGCAGCCGCGGGGGGACTAGATTCTCCGGGGAGCTGTTTTTT. The full variable domain, with the rest looked up from reference TRBV5-1 and TRBJ2-2, is KAGVTQTPRYLIKTRGQQVTLSCSPISGHRSVSWYQQTPGQGLQFLFEYFSETQRNKGNFPGRFSGRQFSNSRSEMNVSTLELGDSALYLCASSRGGTRFSGELFFGEGSRLTVL.

This chain uses TRBV4-3 with TRBJ1-4; 8 nucleotides align to TRBD1. The CDR3 consists of 16 residues. After removal of 2 bases from V and 10 bases from J, the junction contained 12 bases not matched to a gene. The germline gives CDR1 LGHNA, CDR2 YSLEER. The chain's CDR3 is CASSQSLGQVWRKLFF. The CDR3 DNA sequence: TGCGCCAGCAGCCAATCCTTGGGACAGGTTTGGCGAAAACTGTTTTTT.

The CDR3 DNA reads TGTGCCAGCAGCCCTACTAGCGGGGGCCTTAGATACGAGCAGTACTTC. Amino acids: CASSPTSGGLRYEQYF. The chain joins TRBV5-4 to TRBJ2-7; 11 positions match TRBD2. The trim removed 4 bases at V and 4 bases at J, leaving 10 bases unmatched. Germline assignment: CDR1 SGHNT and CDR2 YYREEE (reference sequence). The CDR3 extends over 16 amino acids.

This clone was counted a single time. The chain joins TRBV11-1 to TRBJ2-1, with 8 bases aligning to TRBD1. Looked up from germline, CDR1 is SGHAT and CDR2 is FQDESV (reference sequence). Unmatched junction bases numbered 12, after V lost 5 bases and J lost 6 bases. The CDR3 spans 16 residues. Here the CDR3 reads CASSRQGPDSANEQFF. CDR3 sequence (DNA): TGTGCCAGCAGCCGACAGGGGCCTGATAGCGCCAATGAGCAGTTCTTC.

V gene TRBV28 combines with J gene TRBJ2-4; a weak D match, TRBD1 (6 bases). This CDR3 has 15 residues. Deletions cut 7 bases from V and 5 bases from J, with 18 bases between. Germline CDR1 and CDR2: MDHEN and SYDVKM. The DNA for the CDR3 is TGTGCCAGCAAACCTAAGCGGTACAGGGAAAACATTCAGTACTTC. This gives the protein CASKPKRYRENIQYF.

The chain combines TRBV2 with TRBJ1-3; TRBD1 aligns across 9 bases. J was trimmed by 2 bases and V by 1 base; bases with no gene match: 3. Germline lookup yields CDR1 SNHLY and CDR2 FYNNEI. The CDR3 loop spans 16 amino acids. The DNA for the CDR3 is TGTGCCAGCAGTGAAGGAACAGGGGGCACTGGAAACACCATATATTTT. Its protein is CASSEGTGGTGNTIYF.

V and J are TRBV27 and TRBJ1-5; D gene ambiguous. Germline V gene sequence: CDR1 MNHEY, CDR2 SMNVEV (reference sequence). Trimming left V 6 bases short and J 0 bases short, with 9 bases between. The CDR3 runs 14 residues. In nucleotides, the CDR3 is TGTGCCAGCAGCCGTCAACATAGCAATCAGCCCCAGCATTTT. Protein product: CASSRQHSNQPQHF.

The V and J genes are TRBV5-1 and TRBJ2-7; the D gene is possibly TRBD1 (6 bases). Germline values: CDR1 SGHRS, CDR2 YFSETQ. V dropped 3 bases and J dropped 0 bases, with 7 bases sitting between them. The CDR3 is made up of 13 amino acids. The CDR3 loop reads CASSWTASYEQYF. The CDR3 nucleotides read TGCGCCAGCAGCTGGACAGCCTCCTACGAGCAGTACTTC.

This clone was observed a single time. The CDR3 loop reads CASSLPQGGSRTDTQYF. CDR3 nucleotides: TGTGCCAGCAGTCTCCCACAGGGGGGATCTAGGACAGATACGCAGTATTTT. The chain links TRBV6-2 or TRBV6-3 to TRBJ2-3; 8 bases line up with TRBD1. Germline-derived CDR1 and CDR2 are MNHEY and SVGEGT. This CDR3 has 17 amino acids. With 5 bases clipped from V and 3 bases from J, the junction kept 13 bases outside the gene matches.

The CDR3 region is CASAPRVGAGGQFF. The CDR3 coding sequence is TGTGCCAGCGCCCCACGGGTAGGGGCGGGGGGACAGTTCTTC. V gene TRBV3-1 (or the pseudogene TRBV3-2) combines with J gene TRBJ2-1; TRBD2 matches 8 bases. After removal of 8 bases from V and 13 bases from J, the junction contained 16 bases not matched to a gene. The germline gives CDR1 LGHDT, CDR2 YNNKEL (reference sequence). There are 14 residues in the CDR3.

The chain couples TRBV27 to TRBJ1-2; a weak D match, TRBD1 (6 bases). Germline-derived CDR1 and CDR2 are MNHEY and SMNVEV (reference sequence). This CDR3 has 16 residues. Trimming left V 6 bases short and J 4 bases short, with 21 bases between. CDR3 sequence: CASRLSGVGGVYGYTF. CDR3 in DNA: TGTGCCAGCAGGTTGTCTGGGGTAGGGGGTGTCTATGGCTACACCTTC.

The CDR3 region is CASSQDFRTAYGYTF. The CDR3 DNA sequence: TGCGCCAGCAGCCAAGATTTTAGGACAGCTTATGGCTACACCTTC. J is TRBJ1-2 and V is TRBV4-3; maybe TRBD1 (6 bases). This CDR3 is built from 15 residues. V dropped 0 bases and J dropped 5 bases, with 13 bases sitting between them. Germline-derived CDR1 and CDR2 are LGHNA and YSLEER.

The table lists this clone with a few counts. This CDR3 is CASTGVSNQPQHF. The CDR3 DNA reads as TGTGCCAGTACAGGGGTTAGCAATCAGCCCCAGCATTTT. The chain carries TRBV19 and TRBJ1-5, with a tentative D call TRBD1 (6 bases). From germline, CDR1 is LNHDA and CDR2 SQIVND (reference sequence). This CDR3 contains 13 residues. V gave up 7 bases and J gave up 0 bases, with 7 bases separating them.

This chain connects TRBV19 to TRBJ1-1; 8 positions match TRBD1. CDR1 LNHDA and CDR2 SQIVND come from the germline V gene (reference sequence). After removal of 5 bases from V and 2 bases from J, the junction contained 7 bases not matched to a gene. CDR3 length: 15 residues. The CDR3 here is CASSAPGQANTEAFF. The CDR3 nucleotides are TGTGCCAGTAGTGCCCCGGGACAGGCAAACACTGAAGCTTTCTTT.

The chain employs TRBV7-3 and TRBJ2-2; TRBD2 agrees at 10 bases. The ends lost 3 bases at V and 5 bases at J; junction bases unmatched: 3. This CDR3 contains 15 residues. Germline V gene data show CDR1 as SGHTA and CDR2 as FQGTGA. The CDR3 spells CASSFSTSGTGELFF. The CDR3 DNA reads TGTGCCAGCAGCTTTTCGACTAGCGGGACCGGGGAGCTGTTTTTT.

The chain links TRBV6-6 to TRBJ1-3; D possibly corresponds to TRBD1 (6 bases). There are 16 residues in the CDR3. Germline loops: CDR1 MNHNY, CDR2 SVGAGI (reference sequence). Trimming took 7 bases from V and 2 from J, leaving 18 bases between them. This CDR3 reads CASKVGQRATGNTIYF. The CDR3, as DNA: TGTGCCAGCAAAGTGGGACAAAGGGCGACTGGAAACACCATATATTTT.

This chain connects TRBV10-1 to TRBJ2-7, with TRBD2 matching over 8 bases. Per the germline V gene, CDR1 is WNHNN and CDR2 is SYGVQD (reference sequence). The CDR3 totals 14 residues. The junction had 5 bases not matched to a gene; V was cut back by 4 bases and J by 3 bases. The CDR3 sequence: CASSVGLVNYEQYF. CDR3 DNA sequence: TGCGCCAGCAGTGTGGGACTAGTCAACTACGAGCAGTACTTC.

V and J are TRBV7-2 and TRBJ2-5; 8 positions match TRBD2. V was clipped by 1 base and J by 4 bases; unmatched bases: 2. The CDR3 has 14 residues. CDR1 is SGHTA and CDR2 is FQGNSA in the germline V gene. The CDR3 region is CASSLGSGVETQYF. CDR3 in DNA: TGTGCCAGCAGCTTAGGTAGCGGGGTAGAGACCCAGTACTTC.

The chain recombines TRBV28 with TRBJ1-4, with TRBD1 matching over 7 bases. Germline CDR1 reads MDHEN; CDR2 reads SYDVKM. The CDR3 runs 16 residues. J lost 3 bases, V lost 4 bases, and 8 bases had no gene match. The DNA of the CDR3 is TGTGCCAGCAGTTCCACGCGGACAGGATCTAATGAAAAACTGTTTTTT. Translation: CASSSTRTGSNEKLFF.

V and J are TRBV10-3 and TRBJ2-7; TRBD2 is a possible D gene (6 bases). Germline lookup yields CDR1 ENHRY and CDR2 SYGVKD. The CDR3 sequence is 12 residues long. With 2 bases removed from V and 7 bases from J, the gap between germline ends came to 9 bases. The CDR3 reads CAISEPTREQYF. The CDR3 DNA sequence: TGTGCCATCAGTGAGCCGACTAGGGAGCAGTACTTC.

This rearrangement joins TRBV18 to TRBJ2-4; D perhaps matches TRBD2 (5 bases). Per germline, CDR1 KGHSH and CDR2 LQKENI. This CDR3 has 14 residues. With 6 bases removed from V and 6 bases from J, the gap between germline ends came to 15 bases. CDR3 in amino acids: CASSPYDTRNIQYF. The CDR3 nucleotides are TGTGCCAGCTCGCCGTACGACACTAGAAACATTCAGTACTTC. The full variable domain, rest sourced from reference TRBV18 and TRBJ2-4, is NAGVMQNPRHLVRRRGQEARLRCSPMKGHSHVYWYRQLPEEGLKFMVYLQKENIIDESGMPKERFSAEFPKEGPSILRIQQVVRGDSAAYFCASSPYDTRNIQYFGAGTRLSVL.

This chain uses TRBV30 with TRBJ1-3; D not resolved. V was trimmed by 4 bases and J by 1 base, leaving 11 bases between them. From germline, CDR1 is GTSNPN and CDR2 SVGIG (reference sequence). The CDR3 loop spans 14 amino acids. The CDR3 here is CAWNPGTSGNTIYF. As DNA, the CDR3 is TGTGCCTGGAACCCAGGTACTTCTGGAAACACCATATATTTT.

CDR3 bases: TGTGCCAGCAGCCAAACAGATAGCAATCAGCCCCAGCATTTT. It specifies CASSQTDSNQPQHF. The genes are TRBV9 and TRBJ1-5; no clear D. Trimming left V 4 bases short and J 0 bases short, with 8 bases between. The CDR3 runs to 14 residues. Looked up from germline, CDR1 is SGDLS and CDR2 is YYNGEE. The full variable domain, in which reference TRBV9 and TRBJ1-5 provide the parts outside the CDR3, is DSGVTQTPKHLITATGQRVTLRCSPRSGDLSVYWYQQSLDQGLQFLIQYYNGEERAKGNILERFSAQQFPDLHSELNLSSLELGDSALYFCASSQTDSNQPQHFGDGTRLSIL.

J is TRBJ2-1 and V is TRBV28; TRBD2 aligns across 13 bases. V lost 6 bases, J lost 6 bases, and 11 bases stayed unmatched. The CDR3 spans 17 residues. Germline-derived CDR1 and CDR2 are MDHEN and SYDVKM. In DNA, the CDR3 is TGTGCCAGCAGGGGGGGGCGCGGGACTAGCGGGGCCAATGAGCAGTTCTTC. It translates to CASRGGRGTSGANEQFF.

This chain joins TRBV4-3 and TRBJ2-6; 9 nucleotides align to TRBD1. The CDR3 is made up of 18 amino acids. Germline assignment: CDR1 LGHNA and CDR2 YSLEER. Unmatched junction bases numbered 4, after V lost 0 bases and J lost 1 base. CDR3 nucleotide sequence: TGCGCCAGCAGCCAAGATCTTGGGACAGGGTCTGGGGCCAACGTCCTGACTTTC. Translation: CASSQDLGTGSGANVLTF.